The T cell receptor (beta chain) described here comes from a study of T cell responses to AZD1222 COVID-19 vaccine. Overall study results and limits: Targets within unmutated variant regions were reportedly found for nearly half of spike-specific TCRs.

Germline CDR1 SGHAT, CDR2 FQNNGV. This CDR3 contains 16 residues. Trimming took off 4 bases at V and 4 bases at J, with 20 bases between the two ends. Clones were read by immunoSEQ multiplex PCR, and TCRdb kept only the in-frame ones, dropping some. The repertoire holds 99,000 or so clones, about nine tenths seen once, with about 17% in the top ten. Points on this clone: Its antigen is unidentified.

Sample: peripheral blood, taken on day 0 of AZD1222 vaccination. The TCR was taken from an adult in good health. The chain has TRBV11-2 and TRBJ2-7; D tentatively reads TRBD1 or TRBD2 (5 bases each). Here the CDR3 reads CASSSYRDPTPYEQYF. The CDR3 nucleotides are TGTGCCAGCAGCTCCTACCGGGACCCAACCCCGTACGAGCAGTACTTC.